These 5 T cell receptor beta chains originate from one sample sequenced in a study of blood T cells in healthy people across ages. Together with a sample-barcoded 5' primer, a J-beta primer mix was included in a second PCR lasting about 6 to 11 cycles. Using its own MiXCR run on the 5' RACE reads, TCRdb lists one record per CDR3 protein. This table has some 760,000 distinct CDR3 sequences, approximately 25% appearing once. This sample was shared with a second study, whose subject was T cells of mothers and their children.

The sequencing sample was made of blood. These TCRs come from a boy younger than 18 in good health.

This clonotype was recorded many times. The gene calls are TRBV20-1 and TRBJ2-3, with 8 bases lining up with TRBD2. V lost 4 bases, J lost 10 bases, and 7 bases stayed unmatched. This CDR3 spans 12 amino acids. CDR1 and CDR2 from the germline V gene are DFQATT and SNEGSKA (reference sequence). CDR3 in amino acids: CSATPGLVAQYF. CDR3 sequence (DNA): TGCAGTGCTACCCCGGGACTAGTAGCGCAGTATTTT.

This chain uses TRBV11-2 with TRBJ2-1; D may be TRBD2 (6 bases). The CDR3 has 19 amino acids. The germline V gene has CDR1 SGHAT and CDR2 FQNNGV. Trimming shortened V by 5 bases and J by 0 bases, and 23 bases separated the two germline ends. CDR3 residues: CASSIRLVGELSSYNEQFF. The DNA for the CDR3 is TGTGCCAGCAGCATAAGACTAGTGGGGGAGTTAAGCTCCTACAATGAGCAGTTCTTC.

This clonotype was observed a single time. The chain couples TRBV11-2 to TRBJ2-1, with 16 nucleotides matching TRBD2. The J call may not be correct, given that the DNA end is closer to TRBJ2-5. The germline gives CDR1 SGHAT, CDR2 FQNNGV. CDR3 size: 17 residues. DNA of the CDR3: TGTGCCAGCAGCTTTACCCATCCGGGACTAGCGGGAGGGTCCCAGTACTTC. It yields the protein CASSFTHPGLAGGSQYF.

J is TRBJ1-2 and V is TRBV20-1, with D tentatively TRBD1 (6 bases). The length of the CDR3 is 12 residues. Germline V gene lookup returns CDR1 DFQATT and CDR2 SNEGSKA (reference sequence). The ends were cut back, 5 bases at V and 4 bases at J, with 11 bases in the middle. In DNA, the CDR3 is TGCAGTGCTTCCCCGGACAGCTATGGCTACACCTTC. Its translation: CSASPDSYGYTF.

The chain joins TRBV29-1 to TRBJ2-5; D unresolved. V lost 2 bases to trimming and J lost 5 bases, with 3 bases between them. Looked up from germline, CDR1 is SQVTM and CDR2 is ANQGSEA. The CDR3 spans 10 residues. CDR3 residues: CSVEPETQYF. In DNA, the CDR3 is TGCAGCGTTGAACCGGAGACCCAGTACTTC.